A single sample gave rise to the 30 T cell receptor beta chains below, sequenced in a study of T cells after yellow fever vaccination. In TCRdb, the 5' RACE reads were re-called with MiXCR into one record per CDR3 protein. This sample has around 350,000 distinct CDR3 sequences, with around 10% found just once. This sample comprised PBMCs, obtained on the day of the first yellow fever vaccination. These TCRs come from a man aged 18 to 29 who received the YFV17D yellow fever vaccine.

The sample holds many counts of this clonotype. This chain uses TRBV12-3 or TRBV12-4 with TRBJ2-1; tentative D call: TRBD2 (6 bases). The CDR3 covers 14 residues. Trimming took off 7 bases at V and 2 bases at J, with 12 bases between the two ends. The CDR3 coding sequence is TGTGCCAGCACCTCGGGACTTCCCTACAATGAGCAGTTCTTC. It translates to CASTSGLPYNEQFF.

This clonotype showed up just once. The J gene is TRBJ2-7, the V gene TRBV7-9, with unresolved D. Germline loops: CDR1 SEHNR, CDR2 FQNEAQ (reference sequence). Trimming shortened V by 4 bases and J by 1 base, and 17 bases separated the two germline ends. There are 16 residues in the CDR3. DNA of the CDR3: TGTGCCAGCAGCTCCGCAATCACGGAGAGGTCCTACGAGCAGTACTTC. This translates into CASSSAITERSYEQYF.

The sample holds a few counts of this clonotype. The V and J genes are TRBV7-9 and TRBJ2-7, with D hard to call. The ends were cut back, 6 bases at V and 2 bases at J, with 5 bases in the middle. The CDR3 runs 11 residues. Germline V CDR1 and CDR2: SEHNR, FQNEAQ (reference sequence). The CDR3 is CASSNAYEQYF. As DNA, the CDR3 is TGTGCCAGCAGTAATGCCTACGAGCAGTACTTC.

There are a few counts of this clonotype. V gene TRBV10-3 combines with J gene TRBJ1-2; 7 bases fit TRBD1. The germline V gene encodes CDR1 ENHRY and CDR2 SYGVKD. The V segment lost 10 bases and the J segment 3 bases; nucleotides outside the gene matches: 8. The CDR3 consists of 13 residues. CDR3 bases: TGTGCCACTCGCGCGACAGGGCACTATGGCTACACCTTC. Amino acids: CATRATGHYGYTF.

The sample holds a few counts of this clonotype. The chain couples TRBV4-3 to TRBJ2-1; D is unclear. Germline-derived CDR1 and CDR2 are LGHNA and YSLEER. The CDR3 is 13 amino acids. V was clipped by 0 bases and J by 6 bases, with 6 bases between them. This CDR3 reads CASSQDRANEQFF. Here the CDR3 DNA reads TGCGCCAGCAGCCAAGATAGGGCCAATGAGCAGTTCTTC.

The chain recombines TRBV5-1 with TRBJ2-3; no clear D. This CDR3 is built from 14 residues. Germline V gives CDR1 SGHRS, CDR2 YFSETQ. V lost 2 bases and J lost 2, with 9 bases in between. In DNA, the CDR3 is TGCGCCAGCAGCTTACCTACACTCACAGATACGCAGTATTTT. Its translation is CASSLPTLTDTQYF. Complete variable domain (other parts from reference TRBV5-1 and TRBJ2-3): KAGVTQTPRYLIKTRGQQVTLSCSPISGHRSVSWYQQTPGQGLQFLFEYFSETQRNKGNFPGRFSGRQFSNSRSEMNVSTLELGDSALYLCASSLPTLTDTQYFGPGTRLTVL.

This clonotype was seen a few times. V gene TRBV6-5 combines with J gene TRBJ2-6; D uncertain. Trimming removed 2 bases at V and 0 bases at J, with 5 bases between. This CDR3 is 15 amino acids long. Looked up from germline, CDR1 is MNHEY and CDR2 is SVGAGI. The chain's CDR3 is CASSYRLSGANVLTF. As DNA, the CDR3 is TGTGCCAGCAGTTACAGGCTCTCTGGGGCCAACGTCCTGACTTTC.

This clonotype has a handful of counts. The J gene is TRBJ2-3, the V gene TRBV12-3 or TRBV12-4, with D perhaps TRBD2 (6 bases). Trimming removed 2 bases from V and 8 bases from J, with 14 bases in between. CDR3 length equals 14 residues. The CDR3 nucleotides read TGTGCCAGCAGTTTATGGTCAGCGGGCGGTACGCAGTATTTT. Translated, it gives CASSLWSAGGTQYF.

This clonotype turned up a few times. This chain joins TRBV6-2 or TRBV6-3 and TRBJ2-3; no clear D. The CDR3 contains 15 residues. Per germline, CDR1 MNHEY and CDR2 SVGEGT. The germline V and J ends were trimmed by 8 bases and 4 bases, with 19 bases remaining between them. CDR3 in DNA: TGTGCCAGCGCCACTGTCTCGTATAGCCCAGATACGCAGTATTTT. Translated, it gives CASATVSYSPDTQYF.

This chain links TRBV2 with TRBJ2-3; TRBD1 matches 9 bases. Germline V lookup: CDR1 SNHLY, CDR2 FYNNEI. J gave up 5 bases and V 3 bases, and 6 bases lay outside the gene matches. The CDR3 has 15 amino acids. CDR3 protein: CASSDLGQGVDTQYF. In nucleotides, the CDR3 is TGTGCCAGCAGTGACTTGGGACAGGGCGTAGATACGCAGTATTTT.

The rearrangement links TRBV20-1 to TRBJ2-3; D could derive from TRBD1 or TRBD2 (6 bases each). This CDR3 is 12 amino acids long. V shed 6 bases and J shed 3 bases, with 10 bases lying between them. Germline V CDR1 and CDR2: DFQATT, SNEGSKA (reference sequence). The CDR3 DNA sequence: TGCAGTGCCTGGAGGGGGACAGATACGCAGTATTTT. Encoded protein: CSAWRGTDTQYF.

V usage is TRBV5-5 and J usage is TRBJ1-1; no clear D. This CDR3 comprises 12 residues. Germline lookup yields CDR1 SGHKS and CDR2 YYEKEE (reference sequence). Between the trimmed V and J ends, which lost 3 bases and 4 bases, there was a span of 7 bases. CDR3 nucleotide sequence: TGTGCCAGCAGCTGGGGAGGCACTGAAGCTTTCTTT. Amino acids: CASSWGGTEAFF. The entire variable domain, with the rest obtained from reference TRBV5-5 and TRBJ1-1, is as follows: DAGVTQSPTHLIKTRGQQVTLRCSPISGHKSVSWYQQVLGQGPQFIFQYYEKEERGRGNFPDRFSARQFPNYSSELNVNALLLGDSALYLCASSWGGTEAFFGQGTRLTVV.

V is TRBV29-1 and J is TRBJ1-1; D is unclear. The CDR3 totals 9 residues. V dropped 8 bases and J dropped 7 bases, with 8 bases sitting between them. Germline V gene sequence: CDR1 SQVTM, CDR2 ANQGSEA. The CDR3 sequence is CSSVYEAFF. CDR3 in DNA: TGCAGCTCTGTATATGAAGCTTTCTTT. Based on the CDR3 plus reference TRBV29-1 and TRBJ1-1, the full variable domain is SAVISQKPSRDICQRGTSLTIQCQVDSQVTMMFWYRQQPGQSLTLIATANQGSEATYESGFVIDKFPISRPNLTFSTLTVSNMSPEDSSIYLCSSVYEAFFGQGTRLTVV.

The chain employs TRBV6-2 or TRBV6-3 and TRBJ2-2; D may correspond to TRBD1 or TRBD2 (5 bases each). The germline V gene has CDR1 MNHEY and CDR2 SVGEGT. Trimming took off 6 bases at V and 6 bases at J, with 17 bases between the two ends. The CDR3 is 15 amino acids. CDR3 in DNA: TGTGCCAGCAGCCTTCCGGGACGCCGGGCCGGGGAGCTGTTTTTT. Amino acid sequence: CASSLPGRRAGELFF.

This clonotype was detected a few times. The chain is built from TRBV9 and TRBJ1-4, with D perhaps TRBD1 (6 bases). Germline CDR1 reads SGDLS; CDR2 reads YYNGEE. The V end lost 0 bases, the J end lost 3 bases, and 12 bases lay between the germline ends. This CDR3 spans 16 amino acids. This CDR3 is CASSVGSGAANEKLFF. CDR3 nucleotide sequence: TGTGCCAGCAGCGTAGGTTCGGGGGCGGCTAATGAAAAACTGTTTTTT.

This clonotype was recorded a few times. This rearrangement joins TRBV3-1 to TRBJ2-5; no reliable D call. The CDR3 contains 14 residues. V gave up 4 bases and J gave up 5 bases, with 14 bases separating them. Germline CDR1 and CDR2: LGHDT and YNNKEL (reference sequence). The CDR3, as DNA: TGTGCCAGCAGCCCCCACGAGGAAACGGAGACCCAGTACTTC. Amino acid sequence: CASSPHEETETQYF.

This clonotype was seen a handful of times. V gene TRBV7-9 combines with J gene TRBJ2-7, with D perhaps TRBD1 or TRBD2 (5 bases each). Trimming pared 5 bases from V and 3 bases from J, leaving 17 bases between. Germline V gene sequence: CDR1 SEHNR, CDR2 FQNEAQ (reference sequence). The CDR3 runs to 15 residues. The CDR3 nucleotides are TGTGCCAGCAGCGCTGGCGATATTGGGGGCTACGAGCAGTACTTC. Amino acid sequence: CASSAGDIGGYEQYF.

In its sample, this clonotype was seen once. The V call is TRBV20-1, the J call TRBJ2-3, with 7 nucleotides matching TRBD2. Germline V gives CDR1 DFQATT, CDR2 SNEGSKA (reference sequence). With 3 bases clipped from V and 1 base from J, the junction kept 7 bases outside the gene matches. The CDR3 contains 15 residues. The DNA for the CDR3 is TGCAGTGCTAGTCTTTGGGCGGGGGGCACAGATACGCAGTATTTT. Translation gives CSASLWAGGTDTQYF.

A few counts support this clonotype. The chain carries TRBV19 and TRBJ1-6; D remains unclear. The CDR3 spans 16 residues. Germline V lookup: CDR1 LNHDA, CDR2 SQIVND (reference sequence). Between the trimmed V and J ends, which lost 5 bases and 6 bases, there was a span of 17 bases. The CDR3 sequence: CASSLQLDFINSPLHF. The CDR3 region has the DNA TGTGCCAGTAGTCTCCAGTTGGACTTTATTAATTCACCCCTCCACTTT.

In its sample, this clonotype was seen many times. This chain joins TRBV5-1 and TRBJ2-7, with D possibly being TRBD1 (5 bases). Germline V gene sequence: CDR1 SGHRS, CDR2 YFSETQ. The V and J ends lost 0 bases and 6 bases respectively, with 7 bases between them. CDR3 length equals 12 residues. The DNA for the CDR3 is TGCGCCAGCAGCTTGGAGGGGCTCGAGCAGTACGTC. Its protein product is CASSLEGLEQYV.

This clonotype has only a few counts. The gene calls are TRBV4-1 and TRBJ1-2; TRBD1 matches 7 bases. Looked up from germline, CDR1 is MGHRA and CDR2 is YSYEKL. This CDR3 has 15 residues. V shed 7 bases, J shed 3 bases, and the junction held 11 bases outside the gene matches. In DNA, the CDR3 is TGCGCCAGCACCCTACTCACCACAGGGGACTATGGCTACACCTTC. Translation gives CASTLLTTGDYGYTF.

This clonotype was seen more than once but under ten times. This chain uses TRBV4-1 with TRBJ2-1; D unclear. The CDR3 spans 17 residues. Germline V gene lookup returns CDR1 MGHRA and CDR2 YSYEKL. V was cut by 0 bases and J by 0 bases, with 12 bases left in between. CDR3 in amino acids: CASSQDGPMSSYNEQFF. CDR3 bases: TGCGCCAGCAGCCAAGATGGCCCAATGAGCTCCTACAATGAGCAGTTCTTC.

The chain employs TRBV6-2 or TRBV6-3 and TRBJ2-7; D may correspond to TRBD1 or TRBD2 (5 bases each). Trimming removed 2 bases from V and 4 bases from J, with 12 bases in between. CDR1 is MNHEY, CDR2 SVGEGT, per germline. The CDR3 spans 14 residues. The CDR3 region is CASSYGTGGYEQYV. The CDR3 DNA is TGTGCCAGCAGTTACGGGACCGGCGGGTACGAGCAGTACGTC.

This clonotype has a handful of counts. The rearrangement joins TRBV20-1 to TRBJ2-5, with D possibly being TRBD1 or TRBD2 (5 bases each). The germline gives CDR1 DFQATT, CDR2 SNEGSKA (reference sequence). CDR3 length: 15 amino acids. Trimming shortened V by 3 bases and J by 7 bases, and 21 bases separated the two germline ends. The CDR3 nucleotides are TGCAGTGCTAGGGAAACTCCCGGGACCCGGGGGACCCAGTACTTC. As protein: CSARETPGTRGTQYF.

The chain combines TRBV16 with TRBJ1-4; D may be TRBD1 (5 bases). From germline, CDR1 is KGHSY and CDR2 FQNENV. This CDR3 comprises 14 residues. V was pared by 0 bases and J by 7 bases, with 9 bases between. CDR3 DNA: TGTGCCAGCAGCCAATCGGGACGGACTGAAAAACTGTTTTTT. Translating gives CASSQSGRTEKLFF. The variable domain in full, completed from reference TRBV16 and TRBJ1-4, reads GEEVAQTPKHLVRGEGQKAKLYCAPIKGHSYVFWYQQVLKNEFKFLISFQNENVFDETGMPKERFSAKCLPNSPCSLEIQATKLEDSAVYFCASSQSGRTEKLFFGSGTQLSVL.

This chain connects TRBV7-9 to TRBJ2-7; unclear D gene. Germline V lookup: CDR1 SEHNR, CDR2 FQNEAQ (reference sequence). The ends were cut back, 5 bases at V and 1 base at J, with 9 bases in the middle. This CDR3 has 13 residues. CDR3 DNA sequence: TGTGCCAGCAGCCCGACTGCATCCTACGAGCAGTACTTC. Encoded protein: CASSPTASYEQYF.

V is TRBV5-5 and J is TRBJ2-5; D is undetermined. The germline CDR1 and CDR2 sequences are SGHKS and YYEKEE (reference sequence). CDR3 length: 14 amino acids. V lost 2 bases and J 0 bases, leaving 8 bases between the germline ends. Here the CDR3 reads CASSLRINQETQYF. The CDR3 DNA follows: TGTGCCAGCAGCTTACGCATCAACCAAGAGACCCAGTACTTC.

This clonotype came up a few times. The chain links TRBV6-5 to TRBJ2-3, with a weak D call TRBD2 (5 bases). V dropped 1 base and J dropped 6 bases, with 8 bases sitting between them. This CDR3 spans 13 amino acids. The germline V gene encodes CDR1 MNHEY and CDR2 SVGAGI. CDR3 bases: TGTGCCAGCAGTTACTTACCGGGGGATACGCAGTATTTT. Its protein is CASSYLPGDTQYF.

This clonotype was observed a few times. The chain is built from TRBV20-1 and TRBJ1-5; no clear D. This CDR3 has 13 amino acids. Germline V gene lookup returns CDR1 DFQATT and CDR2 SNEGSKA (reference sequence). Trimming left V 4 bases short and J 0 bases short, with 7 bases between. CDR3 protein: CSAMGYSNQPQHF. The DNA of the CDR3 is TGCAGTGCTATGGGGTATAGCAATCAGCCCCAGCATTTT.

The gene calls are TRBV12-3 or TRBV12-4 and TRBJ1-2; 9 bases are a match to TRBD1. This CDR3 region has 15 residues. After removal of 5 bases from V and 4 bases from J, the junction contained 8 bases not matched to a gene. CDR3 amino acids: CASSPGQGFVYGYTF. DNA of the CDR3: TGTGCCAGCAGTCCGGGACAGGGCTTTGTCTATGGCTACACCTTC.